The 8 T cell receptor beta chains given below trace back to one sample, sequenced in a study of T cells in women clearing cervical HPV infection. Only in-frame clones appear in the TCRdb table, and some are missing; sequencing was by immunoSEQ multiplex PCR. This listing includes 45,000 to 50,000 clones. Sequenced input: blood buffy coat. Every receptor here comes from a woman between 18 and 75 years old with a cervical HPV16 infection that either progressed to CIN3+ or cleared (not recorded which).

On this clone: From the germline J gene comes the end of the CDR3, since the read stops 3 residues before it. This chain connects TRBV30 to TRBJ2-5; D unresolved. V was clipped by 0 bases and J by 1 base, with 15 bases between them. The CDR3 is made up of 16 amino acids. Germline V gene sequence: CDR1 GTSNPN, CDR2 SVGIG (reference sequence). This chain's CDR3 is CAWSVTVGLRQETQYF. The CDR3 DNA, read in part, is TGTGCCTGGAGTGTTACTGTTGGGCTCCGCCAAGAGACC.

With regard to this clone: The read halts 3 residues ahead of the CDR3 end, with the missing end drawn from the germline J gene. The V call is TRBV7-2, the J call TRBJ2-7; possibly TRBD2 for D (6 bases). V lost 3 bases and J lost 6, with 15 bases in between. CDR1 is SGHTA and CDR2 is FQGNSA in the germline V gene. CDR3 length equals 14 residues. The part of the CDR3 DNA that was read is TGTGCCAGCAGCTTCGAGACTAGTTTGGGCGAG. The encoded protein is CASSFETSLGE. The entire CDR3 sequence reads CASSFETSLGEQYF.

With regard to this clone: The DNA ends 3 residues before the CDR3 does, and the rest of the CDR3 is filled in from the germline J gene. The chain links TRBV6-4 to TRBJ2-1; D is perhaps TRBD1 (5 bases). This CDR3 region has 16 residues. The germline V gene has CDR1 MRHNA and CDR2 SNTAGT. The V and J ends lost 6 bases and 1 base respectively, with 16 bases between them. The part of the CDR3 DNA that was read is TGTGCCAGCAGCCTCTTGACAGTCTTTTCCTACAATGAG. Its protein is CASSLLTVFSYNE. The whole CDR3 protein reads CASSLLTVFSYNEQFF.

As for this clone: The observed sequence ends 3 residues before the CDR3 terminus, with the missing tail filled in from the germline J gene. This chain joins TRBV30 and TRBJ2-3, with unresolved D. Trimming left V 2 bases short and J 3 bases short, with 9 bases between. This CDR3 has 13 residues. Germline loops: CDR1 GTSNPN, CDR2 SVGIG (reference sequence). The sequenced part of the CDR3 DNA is TGTGCCTGGAGTAGGTTATCTACAGATACG. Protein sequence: CAWSRLSTDT. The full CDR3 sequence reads CAWSRLSTDTQYF. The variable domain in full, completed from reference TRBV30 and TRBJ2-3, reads SQTIHQWPATLVQPVGSPLSLECTVEGTSNPNLYWYRQAAGRGLQLLFYSVGIGQISSEVPQNLSASRPQDRQFILSSKKLLLSDSGFYLCAWSRLSTDTQYFGPGTRLTVL.

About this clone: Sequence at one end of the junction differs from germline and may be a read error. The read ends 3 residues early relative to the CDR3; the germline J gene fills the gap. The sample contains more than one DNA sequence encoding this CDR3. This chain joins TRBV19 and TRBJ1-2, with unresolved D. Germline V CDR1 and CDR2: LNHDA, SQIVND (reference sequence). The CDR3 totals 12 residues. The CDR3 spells CAIRFPDYGYTF. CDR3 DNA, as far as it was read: TGTGCCATTAGGTTCCCAGACTATGGA.

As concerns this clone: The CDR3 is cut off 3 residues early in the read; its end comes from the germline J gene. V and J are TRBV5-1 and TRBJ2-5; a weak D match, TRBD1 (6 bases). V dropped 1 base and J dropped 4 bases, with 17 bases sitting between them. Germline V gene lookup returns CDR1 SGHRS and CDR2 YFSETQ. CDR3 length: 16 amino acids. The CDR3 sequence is CASSLLSWGLGETQYF. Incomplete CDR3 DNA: TGCGCCAGCAGCTTGTTATCTTGGGGGCTGGGAGAGACC.

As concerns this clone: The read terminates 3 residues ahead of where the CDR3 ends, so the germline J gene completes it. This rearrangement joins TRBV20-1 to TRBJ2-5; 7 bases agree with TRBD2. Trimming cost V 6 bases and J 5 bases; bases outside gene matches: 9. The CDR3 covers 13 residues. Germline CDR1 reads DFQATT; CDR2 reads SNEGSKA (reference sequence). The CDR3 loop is CSAPGLQDETQYF. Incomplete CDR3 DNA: TGCAGTGCCCCGGGACTACAAGACGAGACC.

CDR3 protein: CASSLPGTKYNEQFF. The covered CDR3 bases are TGTGCCAGCAGCTTACCCGGGACTAAATACAATGAG. The rearrangement joins TRBV7-3 to TRBJ2-1; 7 positions match TRBD2. The read terminates 3 residues before the CDR3 end, so the remaining end is supplied by the germline J gene. The germline V gene has CDR1 SGHTA and CDR2 FQGTGA. The V gene end was trimmed by 2 bases and the J gene end by 4 bases; junction bases not matched to a gene: 5. The CDR3 spans 15 residues.